The 32 T cell receptor beta chains below were found in one sample sequenced in a study of beta chain features in type 1 diabetes. The whole isolated RNA underwent reverse transcription, so sequencing captured expressed TCRB transcripts. Some clones are missing from TCRdb's copy, which holds only in-frame ones; the method was immunoSEQ multiplex PCR. The sample lists 900,000 or so clones; under 20% were seen once. The sequenced sample consisted of naive CD4+ T cells from blood. All receptors derive from a woman between 18 and 29 years old in good health.

V is TRBV4-2 and J is TRBJ2-5, with D possibly being TRBD1 or TRBD2 (5 bases each). Trimming cost V 0 bases and J 2 bases, with 10 bases left between them. This CDR3 is 15 amino acids long. Germline V gene sequence: CDR1 LGHNA, CDR2 YNFKEQ. This chain's CDR3 is CASSQDPGRQETQYF. The CDR3 nucleotides read TGTGCCAGCAGCCAAGATCCGGGACGGCAAGAGACCCAGTACTTC.

This clone was counted only a few times. The V and J genes are TRBV15 and TRBJ1-2; 8 bases agree with TRBD1. This CDR3 is built from 15 residues. Germline CDR1 reads LNHNV; CDR2 reads YYDKDF (reference sequence). Trimming cost V 1 base and J 3 bases; bases outside gene matches: 4. The CDR3 region has the DNA TGTGCCACCAGCAGAGGACAGGGGCGCGACTATGGCTACACCTTC. This encodes CATSRGQGRDYGYTF.

This clone was observed a handful of times. Within the sample, other DNA sequences also encode this same CDR3. The genes are TRBV18 and TRBJ1-1; D perhaps matches TRBD1 (5 bases). The CDR3 is made up of 13 amino acids. V was cut by 5 bases and J by 1 base, with 8 bases left in between. Germline V gene data show CDR1 as KGHSH and CDR2 as LQKENI. The CDR3 loop is CASSSTGNTEAFF. Here the CDR3 DNA reads TGTGCCAGCTCATCAACAGGGAACACTGAAGCTTTCTTT. The variable domain in full, completed from reference TRBV18 and TRBJ1-1, reads NAGVMQNPRHLVRRRGQEARLRCSPMKGHSHVYWYRQLPEEGLKFMVYLQKENIIDESGMPKERFSAEFPKEGPSILRIQQVVRGDSAAYFCASSSTGNTEAFFGQGTRLTVV.

This chain joins TRBV28 and TRBJ1-2; TRBD1 agrees at 8 bases. The germline CDR1 and CDR2 sequences are MDHEN and SYDVKM. This CDR3 is built from 14 residues. The ends lost 5 bases at V and 12 bases at J; junction bases unmatched: 14. This chain's CDR3 is CASSPVGQGQGNTF. CDR3 bases: TGTGCCAGCAGTCCGGTTGGACAGGGTCAGGGGAACACCTTC.

This clone was counted only a few times. For the CDR3, the DNA is TGTGCCAGCAGCTCCTGGGTCGGGACCTACAATGAGCAGTTCTTC. Amino acids: CASSSWVGTYNEQFF. The chain links TRBV7-9 to TRBJ2-1, with TRBD2 as a possible D gene (5 bases). Germline V gene sequence: CDR1 SEHNR, CDR2 FQNEAQ (reference sequence). The V and J ends lost 4 bases and 2 bases respectively, with 12 bases between them. The CDR3 runs 15 residues.

The table lists this clone with a few counts. V is TRBV2 and J is TRBJ1-4; D remains ambiguous. CDR1 is SNHLY, CDR2 FYNNEI, per germline. The CDR3 sequence is 12 residues long. Trimming took off 5 bases at V and 6 bases at J, with 7 bases between the two ends. The CDR3 is CASSTADEKLFF. The CDR3 DNA reads as TGTGCCAGCAGTACAGCGGATGAAAAACTGTTTTTT.

This clone was seen a few times. This sequence joins TRBV5-1 and TRBJ2-7; D remains ambiguous. The CDR3 is made up of 15 amino acids. Trimming shortened V by 0 bases and J by 4 bases, and 14 bases separated the two germline ends. Germline V CDR1 and CDR2: SGHRS, YFSETQ. CDR3 nucleotide sequence: TGCGCCAGCAGCTTGGCAGTCTCTGGGCCTTACGAGCAGTACTTC. Amino acids: CASSLAVSGPYEQYF. The whole variable domain, filled in from reference TRBV5-1 and TRBJ2-7, reads KAGVTQTPRYLIKTRGQQVTLSCSPISGHRSVSWYQQTPGQGLQFLFEYFSETQRNKGNFPGRFSGRQFSNSRSEMNVSTLELGDSALYLCASSLAVSGPYEQYFGPGTRLTVT.

V usage is TRBV7-8 and J usage is TRBJ2-1; 8 bases line up with TRBD1. The CDR3 runs 17 residues. With 0 bases clipped from V and 7 bases from J, the junction kept 11 bases outside the gene matches. CDR1 and CDR2 (germline): SGHVS, FQNEAQ. The CDR3 loop is CASSLARTGRSRNEQFF. CDR3 in DNA: TGTGCCAGCAGCTTAGCCAGGACAGGGAGAAGTAGGAATGAGCAGTTCTTC.

This clone was seen more than once but under ten times. The rearrangement links TRBV7-3 to TRBJ2-3, with 7 bases aligning to TRBD2. CDR1 is SGHTA and CDR2 is FQGTGA in the germline V gene. This CDR3 is built from 15 residues. With V trimmed by 5 bases and J by 6 bases, 11 bases remained unmatched. CDR3 coding DNA: TGTGCCAGCAGCCTCGGGACTAAAGATAGGGATACGCAGTATTTT. Its protein is CASSLGTKDRDTQYF.

The chain has TRBV5-6 and TRBJ2-5, with D perhaps TRBD2 (6 bases). CDR3 length: 15 residues. V shed 5 bases and J shed 4 bases, with 18 bases lying between them. CDR1 SGHDT and CDR2 YYEEEE come from the germline V gene. The DNA of the CDR3 is TGTGCCAGCAGTTCCGGGACTTCAGGCGTAGAGACCCAGTACTTC. As protein: CASSSGTSGVETQYF.

In nucleotides, the CDR3 is TGTGCCAGCAGCCTACGGGAGGGCTATGGCTACACCTTC. The encoded protein is CASSLREGYGYTF. V is TRBV5-6 and J is TRBJ1-2; D not certain. This CDR3 is built from 13 residues. The germline CDR1 and CDR2 sequences are SGHDT and YYEEEE. With 4 bases removed from V and 4 bases from J, the gap between germline ends came to 11 bases.

This clone has more than one count but fewer than ten. The CDR3 nucleotides read TGTGCCAGCAGTTCCCCGCGAAAGAGACAGGGAGGAAGCAATCAGCCCCAGCATTTT. Its protein product is CASSSPRKRQGGSNQPQHF. The chain combines TRBV27 with TRBJ1-5, with TRBD1 identical over 7 bases. Trimming cost V 4 bases and J 1 base; bases outside gene matches: 16. Looked up from germline, CDR1 is MNHEY and CDR2 is SMNVEV (reference sequence). The CDR3 length is 19 residues.

This clone was seen a few times. DNA of the CDR3: TGTGCCAGCAGTCAGGGCTTTCTCACAGATACGCAGTATTTT. Translated, it gives CASSQGFLTDTQYF. V gene TRBV28 combines with J gene TRBJ2-3; tentative D call: TRBD1 (5 bases). V was trimmed by 5 bases and J by 2 bases, leaving 11 bases between them. The CDR3 runs 14 residues. CDR1 MDHEN and CDR2 SYDVKM come from the germline V gene.

This clone occurred a few times. The V call is TRBV18, the J call TRBJ2-1; TRBD1 or TRBD2 may be the D gene (5 bases each). The germline gives CDR1 KGHSH, CDR2 LQKENI. This CDR3 is built from 16 residues. Trimming pared 0 bases from V and 11 bases from J, leaving 20 bases between. The CDR3 loop reads CASSPPVATGSGQQFF. In nucleotides, the CDR3 is TGTGCCAGCTCACCACCTGTCGCGACTGGTTCGGGGCAGCAGTTCTTC.

This clone was counted a few times. The chain links TRBV19 to TRBJ2-2; no clear D gene. The V and J ends lost 3 bases and 5 bases respectively, with 13 bases between them. This CDR3 comprises 15 residues. Per germline, CDR1 LNHDA and CDR2 SQIVND (reference sequence). The CDR3: CASSISVLWTGELFF. The CDR3 bases are TGTGCCAGTAGTATCTCCGTTTTGTGGACCGGGGAGCTGTTTTTT.

This clone was observed a few times. This chain links TRBV25-1 with TRBJ1-2, with 9 bases that match TRBD1. Germline lookup yields CDR1 MGHDK and CDR2 SYGVNS. After removal of 3 bases from V and 0 bases from J, the junction contained 8 bases not matched to a gene. This CDR3 comprises 17 residues. CDR3 coding DNA: TGTGCCAGCAGTGACCTCCGGACAGGGGTAGCTAACTATGGCTACACCTTC. This sequence encodes CASSDLRTGVANYGYTF.

V gene TRBV27 combines with J gene TRBJ2-1; TRBD2 agrees at 9 bases. This CDR3 region has 13 residues. Germline assignment: CDR1 MNHEY and CDR2 SMNVEV (reference sequence). J was trimmed by 8 bases and V by 8 bases; bases with no gene match: 7. The CDR3 sequence: CASGGLARDEQFF. The CDR3 DNA is TGTGCCAGCGGCGGACTAGCGCGCGATGAGCAGTTCTTC.

Only a few counts were recorded for this clone. The chain links TRBV7-2 to TRBJ2-1, with D unclear. The CDR3 sequence is 18 residues long. V was cut by 2 bases and J by 0 bases, with 17 bases left in between. The V gene's germline CDR1 is SGHTA and CDR2 FQGNSA. The CDR3 protein is CASSLRSRLESSYNEQFF. CDR3 in DNA: TGTGCCAGCAGCTTACGAAGCCGACTTGAAAGCTCCTACAATGAGCAGTTCTTC. Drawing the rest from reference TRBV7-2 and TRBJ2-1, the complete variable domain is GAGVSQSPSNKVTEKGKDVELRCDPISGHTALYWYRQSLGQGLEFLIYFQGNSAPDKSGLPSDRFSAERTGGSVSTLTIQRTQQEDSAVYLCASSLRSRLESSYNEQFFGPGTRLTVL.

The gene calls are TRBV2 and TRBJ1-1, with TRBD1 as a possible D gene (5 bases). The germline V gene encodes CDR1 SNHLY and CDR2 FYNNEI. V was pared by 4 bases and J by 1 base, with 13 bases between. The CDR3 extends over 15 amino acids. Written as DNA, the CDR3 is TGTGCCAGCAGTGCCGAGAGGGGTTGGAACACTGAAGCTTTCTTT. It yields the protein CASSAERGWNTEAFF.

This clone showed up just a few times. V gene TRBV28 combines with J gene TRBJ2-5, with unresolved D. CDR1 and CDR2 from the germline V gene are MDHEN and SYDVKM. V gave up 3 bases and J gave up 5 bases, with 13 bases separating them. This CDR3 region has 14 residues. The CDR3 DNA is TGTGCCAGCAGTTTGTCGTCTTTGGTTGAGACCCAGTACTTC. It is translated as CASSLSSLVETQYF.

This clone was picked up a small number of times. The rearrangement joins TRBV6-5 to TRBJ2-7; D is undetermined. The V end lost 8 bases, the J end lost 5 bases, and 13 bases lay between the germline ends. This CDR3 region has 12 residues. Germline V gene sequence: CDR1 MNHEY, CDR2 SVGAGI. CDR3 nucleotides: TGTGCCAGCGCCGATCGGGCGGACGAGCAGTACTTC. Translated, it gives CASADRADEQYF.

The chain couples TRBV18 to TRBJ1-2; D call uncertain. The CDR3 is made up of 14 amino acids. Germline-derived CDR1 and CDR2 are KGHSH and LQKENI. The ends were cut back, 1 base at V and 3 bases at J, with 9 bases in the middle. CDR3 nucleotides: TGTGCCAGCTCACCACAAGTAGGAGACTATGGCTACACCTTC. It encodes CASSPQVGDYGYTF.

This clone was seen only a few times. This sequence joins TRBV6-1 and TRBJ2-2, with 9 bases that match TRBD1. This CDR3 comprises 15 residues. V lost 7 bases and J lost 5; bases outside the gene matches: 8. Germline CDR1 and CDR2: MNHNS and SASEGT. The CDR3 sequence: CASIWTGTGTGELFF. DNA for the CDR3: TGTGCCAGCATCTGGACCGGGACAGGGACCGGGGAGCTGTTTTTT.

This clone was seen more than once but under ten times. The chain couples TRBV5-6 to TRBJ2-4, with a tentative D call TRBD1 (6 bases). CDR3 size: 14 residues. Between the trimmed V and J ends, which lost 0 bases and 6 bases, there was a span of 10 bases. In germline, CDR1 is SGHDT, CDR2 YYEEEE. The CDR3 DNA sequence: TGTGCCAGCAGCTTGGCGGCGACAGGAAACATTCAGTACTTC. Translating it yields CASSLAATGNIQYF.

This chain links TRBV7-3 with TRBJ2-3; 15 bases fit TRBD2. This CDR3 region has 21 residues. After removal of 5 bases from V and 2 bases from J, the junction contained 17 bases not matched to a gene. Germline V gene data show CDR1 as SGHTA and CDR2 as FQGTGA. In DNA form, the CDR3 reads TGTGCCAGCAGCCCACACACCCTTGGACTAGCGGGAGGGCCAATCACAGATACGCAGTATTTT. Protein product: CASSPHTLGLAGGPITDTQYF.

The chain is built from TRBV10-3 and TRBJ1-2; 10 positions match TRBD1. The germline CDR1 and CDR2 sequences are ENHRY and SYGVKD. V gave up 5 bases and J gave up 5 bases; unmatched junction bases: 2. The CDR3 covers 13 residues. CDR3 bases: TGTGCCATCAGTCCGGGACAGGGGTATGGCTACACCTTC. It translates to CAISPGQGYGYTF.

This chain uses TRBV2 with TRBJ2-4, with a possible D match to TRBD2 (5 bases). Trimming removed 7 bases at V and 0 bases at J, with 13 bases between. Looked up from germline, CDR1 is SNHLY and CDR2 is FYNNEI. The CDR3 is 15 amino acids. CDR3 protein: CASTLSGLAKNIQYF. The DNA for the CDR3 is TGTGCCAGCACTCTGAGCGGCCTAGCCAAAAACATTCAGTACTTC.

This clone was observed a handful of times. This chain connects TRBV5-4 to TRBJ2-3; D not certain. V was pared by 4 bases and J by 0 bases, with 6 bases between. The CDR3 spans 13 residues. The germline gives CDR1 SGHNT, CDR2 YYREEE (reference sequence). The CDR3 here is CASSTLSTDTQYF. The CDR3 bases are TGTGCCAGCAGCACACTAAGCACAGATACGCAGTATTTT.

This clone has more than one count but fewer than ten. J is TRBJ2-1 and V is TRBV4-3; 12 positions match TRBD2. CDR3 length equals 18 residues. Germline V lookup: CDR1 LGHNA, CDR2 YSLEER. V gave up 3 bases and J gave up 4 bases; unmatched junction bases: 10. CDR3 residues: CASSHRLRLAGVYNEQFF. CDR3 coding DNA: TGCGCCAGCAGCCACCGACTCAGACTAGCGGGAGTATACAATGAGCAGTTCTTC.

This clone came up a few times. This rearrangement joins TRBV15 to TRBJ2-2; possibly TRBD2 for D (5 bases). This CDR3 is built from 14 residues. With 1 base removed from V and 9 bases from J, the gap between germline ends came to 12 bases. CDR1 is LNHNV, CDR2 YYDKDF, per germline (reference sequence). The chain's CDR3 is CATSRAGLPRELFF. The CDR3 bases are TGTGCCACCAGCAGAGCCGGACTTCCCCGGGAGCTGTTTTTT.

This clone was detected only a few times. The genes are TRBV6-5 and TRBJ1-5, with D possibly being TRBD1 (6 bases). There are 13 residues in the CDR3. Trimming pared 6 bases from V and 7 bases from J, leaving 13 bases between. Germline V gene sequence: CDR1 MNHEY, CDR2 SVGAGI. CDR3: CASRITGSQPQHF. CDR3 nucleotides: TGTGCCAGCAGAATCACAGGGTCCCAGCCCCAGCATTTT.

This clone was detected only a few times. V usage is TRBV15 and J usage is TRBJ2-3; 13 bases align to TRBD2. V gave up 1 base and J gave up 2 bases; unmatched junction bases: 3. Germline V lookup: CDR1 LNHNV, CDR2 YYDKDF (reference sequence). The CDR3 runs to 17 residues. The CDR3 DNA sequence: TGTGCCACCAGCAGAGCCGGACTAGCGGGAGCCACAGATACGCAGTATTTT. It specifies CATSRAGLAGATDTQYF. Variable domain in full (rest from reference TRBV15 and TRBJ2-3): DAMVIQNPRYQVTQFGKPVTLSCSQTLNHNVMYWYQQKSSQAPKLLFHYYDKDFNNEADTPDNFQSRRPNTSFCFLDIRSPGLGDTAMYLCATSRAGLAGATDTQYFGPGTRLTVL.